These 14 T cell receptor beta chains share one sample of origin, sequenced in a study of blood T cell repertoires in COVID-19. Clones were sequenced by immunoSEQ multiplex PCR, and TCRdb holds only the in-frame ones, with some missing. The data contain about 160,000 clones, approximately 85% of them singletons. The material sequenced was peripheral blood. The receptors originated from a man between 40 and 49 years old who had recovered from COVID-19.

Here the CDR3 DNA reads TGTGCCAGCAGTTATGGGGACAGCAGTAATTCACCCCTCCACTTT. Protein: CASSYGDSSNSPLHF. V is TRBV6-5 and J is TRBJ1-6, with 7 bases that match TRBD1. J lost 6 bases, V lost 3 bases, and 5 bases had no gene match. The germline CDR1 and CDR2 sequences are MNHEY and SVGAGI. CDR3 length equals 15 residues.

V usage is TRBV21-1 and J usage is TRBJ2-1; the table's D call of TRBD2 was not tested on the DNA. TRBV21-1 is a listed pseudogene. The CDR3 sequence is 14 residues long. The CDR3 coding sequence is TGTGTTGCCTATCTAGCGGGGGGATACAATGAGCAGTTCTTC. Translated, it gives CVAYLAGGYNEQFF.

V and J are TRBV2 and TRBJ1-3, with 7 bases lining up with TRBD1. CDR1 is SNHLY and CDR2 is FYNNEI in the germline V gene. The CDR3 extends over 15 amino acids. V lost 4 bases and J lost 0; bases outside the gene matches: 3. CDR3: CASSAGQRSGNTIYF. As DNA, the CDR3 is TGTGCCAGCAGTGCGGGACAGCGCTCTGGAAACACCATATATTTT.

The CDR3 sequence: CASRLILAGNNEQYF. The CDR3 bases are TGTGCCAGCAGGCTAATACTAGCGGGAAACAACGAGCAGTACTTC. V usage is TRBV7-2 and J usage is TRBJ2-7, with TRBD2 matching 10 bases. The CDR3 totals 15 residues. Trimming took 6 bases from V and 5 from J; bases not matched to a gene: 10. The germline V gene has CDR1 SGHTA and CDR2 FQGNSA.

The chain uses TRBV7-9 and TRBJ1-1, with D possibly matching TRBD1 (5 bases). Trimming took 3 bases from V and 4 from J, leaving 12 bases between them. There are 14 residues in the CDR3. In germline, CDR1 is SEHNR, CDR2 FQNEAQ (reference sequence). The CDR3 is CASSFSQGSTEAFF. CDR3 coding DNA: TGTGCCAGCAGCTTTTCGCAGGGATCCACTGAAGCTTTCTTT.

The chain couples TRBV2 to TRBJ2-5; tentatively, D is TRBD1 (6 bases). The CDR3 runs to 13 residues. Germline V gene data show CDR1 as SNHLY and CDR2 as FYNNEI. V lost 5 bases, J lost 2 bases, and 9 bases lay in between. The CDR3 DNA reads as TGTGCCAGCAGTAGGACAGAACAAGAGACCCAGTACTTC. Protein product: CASSRTEQETQYF.

V and J are TRBV27 and TRBJ2-7; tentatively, D is TRBD1 (5 bases). The CDR3 totals 13 residues. Per the germline V gene, CDR1 is MNHEY and CDR2 is SMNVEV (reference sequence). Trimming took off 7 bases at V and 7 bases at J, with 17 bases between the two ends. CDR3 nucleotides: TGTGCCAGCACCGAATCTCTAAGGGGAGAGCAGTACTTC. Translation: CASTESLRGEQYF.

A word on this clone: Other nucleotide sequences from this sample produce the same CDR3. The chain joins TRBV10-3 to TRBJ2-5; 8 bases line up with TRBD2. This CDR3 has 13 amino acids. V shed 3 bases and J 5 bases; nucleotides not matched to a gene: 2. Germline V gives CDR1 ENHRY, CDR2 SYGVKD. The CDR3 bases are TGTGCCATCAGTGAAAAGCGGGGGGAGACCCAGTACTTC. Protein sequence: CAISEKRGETQYF.

The J gene is TRBJ2-7, the V gene TRBV7-9; D is undetermined. V lost 5 bases and J lost 5, with 16 bases in between. The CDR3 extends over 14 amino acids. Germline V gene lookup returns CDR1 SEHNR and CDR2 FQNEAQ (reference sequence). The CDR3 here is CASSPTGAIDEQYF. CDR3 nucleotides: TGTGCCAGCAGCCCAACTGGAGCTATTGACGAGCAGTACTTC.

V and J are TRBV18 and TRBJ2-7; 8 bases agree with TRBD2. CDR1 and CDR2 (germline): KGHSH, LQKENI. This CDR3 comprises 15 residues. Trimming took 1 base from V and 1 from J; bases not matched to a gene: 3. The CDR3 nucleotides are TGTGCCAGCTCACCACTTTCTAGCGGGTCCTACGAGCAGTACTTC. This codes for CASSPLSSGSYEQYF.

The J gene is TRBJ2-1, the V gene TRBV7-9; D is unresolved. Germline V gene data show CDR1 as SEHNR and CDR2 as FQNEAQ (reference sequence). CDR3 length: 14 amino acids. V was clipped by 1 base and J by 3 bases, with 7 bases between them. The CDR3 is CASSLGLIYNEQFF. CDR3 DNA sequence: TGTGCCAGCAGCTTAGGGCTGATCTACAATGAGCAGTTCTTC.

For the CDR3, the DNA is TGTGCCAGCAGCCCCTCGGGACTAGCGGGAGGAGGCGAGCAGTACTTC. It translates to CASSPSGLAGGGEQYF. J is TRBJ2-7 and V is TRBV9; 15 nucleotides align to TRBD2. The CDR3 contains 16 residues. V lost 4 bases, J lost 6 bases, and 8 bases stayed unmatched. In germline, CDR1 is SGDLS, CDR2 YYNGEE.

This chain connects TRBV4-2 to TRBJ1-3, with unresolved D. CDR1 is LGHNA and CDR2 is YNFKEQ in the germline V gene. V lost 1 base and J lost 0, with 10 bases in between. This CDR3 comprises 16 residues. CDR3 coding DNA: TGTGCCAGCAGCCAAGCAATACAGAGCTCTGGAAACACCATATATTTT. Protein sequence: CASSQAIQSSGNTIYF.

Here the CDR3 reads CASSFSTVQETQYF. The DNA of the CDR3 is TGTGCCAGCAGCTTCTCCACAGTACAAGAGACCCAGTACTTC. This chain links TRBV7-8 with TRBJ2-5; D is unclear. V gave up 3 bases and J gave up 2 bases, with 10 bases separating them. This CDR3 has 14 residues. Per the germline V gene, CDR1 is SGHVS and CDR2 is FQNEAQ.